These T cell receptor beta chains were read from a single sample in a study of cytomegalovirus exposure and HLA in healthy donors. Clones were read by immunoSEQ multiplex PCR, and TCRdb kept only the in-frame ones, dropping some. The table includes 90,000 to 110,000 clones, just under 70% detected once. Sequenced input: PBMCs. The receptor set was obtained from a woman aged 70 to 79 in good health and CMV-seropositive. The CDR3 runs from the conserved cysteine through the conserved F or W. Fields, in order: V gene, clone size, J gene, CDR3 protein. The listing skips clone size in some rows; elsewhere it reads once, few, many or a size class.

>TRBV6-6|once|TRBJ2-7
CASSLKTGYEQYF
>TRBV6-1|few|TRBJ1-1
CASSTRGLLNTEAFF
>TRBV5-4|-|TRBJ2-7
CASSIQGTYEQYF
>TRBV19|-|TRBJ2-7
CASSIGASGGVYEQYF
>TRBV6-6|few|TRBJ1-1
CASNLQGSVEAFF
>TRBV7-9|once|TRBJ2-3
CASSLGTSGGTDTQYF
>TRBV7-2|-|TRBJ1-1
CASSFSGTGGAEAFF
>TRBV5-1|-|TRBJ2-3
CASSLAGDTDTQYF
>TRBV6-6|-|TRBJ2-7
CASSYPGQGADEQYF
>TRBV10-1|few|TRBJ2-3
CASSEQGQLEDTQYF
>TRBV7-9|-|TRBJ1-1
CASSYGTGAAFF
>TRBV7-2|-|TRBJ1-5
CASSLVSDQPQHF
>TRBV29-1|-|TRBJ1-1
CSVSPGDTEAFF
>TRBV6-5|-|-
CASSPASGVSYEQYF
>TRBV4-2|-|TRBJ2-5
CASSHVLGGGAETQYF
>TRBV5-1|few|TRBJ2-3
CASSLAGLSTDTQYF
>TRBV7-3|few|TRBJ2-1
CASSPTATNNEQFF
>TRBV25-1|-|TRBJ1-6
CASRPDRGLSSPLHF
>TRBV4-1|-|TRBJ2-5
CASSQDPRGLETQYF
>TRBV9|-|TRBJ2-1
CASSVEAGQYNEQFF
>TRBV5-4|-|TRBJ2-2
CASSLQGANTGELFF
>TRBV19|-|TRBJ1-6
CASSFSGTGDSPLHF
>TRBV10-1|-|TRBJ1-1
CASSDGTGNTEAFF
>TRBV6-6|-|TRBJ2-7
CASSSTGTGTYEQYF
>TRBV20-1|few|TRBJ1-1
CSALKNTEAFF
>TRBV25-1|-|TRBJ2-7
CASSDPQKGGGYEQYF
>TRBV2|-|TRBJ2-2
CASRKDRVSGGELFF
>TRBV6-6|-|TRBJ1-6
CASSYFTGDSPLHF
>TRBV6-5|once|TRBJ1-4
CASKRVATNEKLFF
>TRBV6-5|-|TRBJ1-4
CASKSVREKLFF
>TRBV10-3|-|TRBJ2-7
CAIGDRGGDEQYF
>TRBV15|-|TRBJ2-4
CATSWAGTGGRVAKNIQYF
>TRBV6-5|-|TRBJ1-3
CASSYTGGNTIYF
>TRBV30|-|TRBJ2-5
CAGSGLAGPDQETQYF
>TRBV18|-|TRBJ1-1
CASSPLQVTDTEAFF
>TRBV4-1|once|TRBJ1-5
CASRPGTPSNQPQHF
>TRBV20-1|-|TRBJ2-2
CREVNTGELFF